The clone carrying this T cell receptor beta chain was counted between two and nine times. This entry is derived from a study of early T cells in non-severe SARS-CoV-2 infection. There are 13 residues in the CDR3. The V and J ends lost 4 bases and 3 bases respectively, with 9 bases between them. CDR1 KGHSH and CDR2 LQKENI come from the germline V gene. Individual cDNA molecules received unique molecular identifiers. One entry per CDR3 protein, called by TCRdb with MiXCR from the 5' RACE reads. The sample holds more than 65,000 distinct CDR3 sequences, 14% seen once. The J gene is TRBJ1-1, the V gene TRBV18, with D possibly TRBD1 on 5 matching bases. This sequence was found in an adult who was a healthcare worker with PCR-confirmed SARS-CoV-2 infection or an uninfected control (not recorded which). The sample here was whole blood, taken at baseline. The CDR3 DNA sequence: TGTGCCAGCTCACACGGGGGTGACACTGAAGCTTTCTTT. This codes for CASSHGGDTEAFF.